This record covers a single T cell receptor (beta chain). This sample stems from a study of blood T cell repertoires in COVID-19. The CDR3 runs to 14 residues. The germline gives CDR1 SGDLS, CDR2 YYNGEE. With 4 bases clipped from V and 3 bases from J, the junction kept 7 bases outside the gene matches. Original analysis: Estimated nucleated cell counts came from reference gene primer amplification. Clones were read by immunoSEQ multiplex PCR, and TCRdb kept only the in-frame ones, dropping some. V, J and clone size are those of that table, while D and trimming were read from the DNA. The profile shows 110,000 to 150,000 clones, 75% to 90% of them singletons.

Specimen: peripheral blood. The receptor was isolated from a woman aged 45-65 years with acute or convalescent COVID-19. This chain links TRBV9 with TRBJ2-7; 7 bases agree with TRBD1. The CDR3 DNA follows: TGTGCCAGCAGCCCCACCTGGACAGGCTACGAGCAGTACTTC. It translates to CASSPTWTGYEQYF.